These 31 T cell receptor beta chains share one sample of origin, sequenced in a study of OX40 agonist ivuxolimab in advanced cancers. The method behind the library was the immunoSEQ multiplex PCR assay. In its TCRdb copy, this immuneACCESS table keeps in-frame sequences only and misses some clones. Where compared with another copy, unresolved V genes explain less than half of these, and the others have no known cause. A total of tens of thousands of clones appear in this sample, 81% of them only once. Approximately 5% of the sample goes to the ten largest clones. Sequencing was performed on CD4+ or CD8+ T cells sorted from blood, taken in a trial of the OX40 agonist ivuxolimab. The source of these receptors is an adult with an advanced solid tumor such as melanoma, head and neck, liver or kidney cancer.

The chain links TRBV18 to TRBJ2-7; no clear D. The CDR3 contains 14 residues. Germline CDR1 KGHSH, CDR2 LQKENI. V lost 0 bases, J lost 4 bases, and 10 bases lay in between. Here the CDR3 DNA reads TGTGCCAGCTCACCACCGCCAGGACGGTACGAGCAGTACTTC. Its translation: CASSPPPGRYEQYF. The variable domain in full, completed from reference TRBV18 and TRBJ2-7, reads NAGVMQNPRHLVRRRGQEARLRCSPMKGHSHVYWYRQLPEEGLKFMVYLQKENIIDESGMPKERFSAEFPKEGPSILRIQQVVRGDSAAYFCASSPPPGRYEQYFGPGTRLTVT.

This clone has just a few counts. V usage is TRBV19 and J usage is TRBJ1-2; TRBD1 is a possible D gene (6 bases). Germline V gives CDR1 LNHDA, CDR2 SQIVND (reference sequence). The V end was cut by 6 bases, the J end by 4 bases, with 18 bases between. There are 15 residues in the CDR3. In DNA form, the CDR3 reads TGTGCCAGTAGAGAGAGGGGGGTCCCCTCCTATGGCTACACCTTC. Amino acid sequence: CASRERGVPSYGYTF.

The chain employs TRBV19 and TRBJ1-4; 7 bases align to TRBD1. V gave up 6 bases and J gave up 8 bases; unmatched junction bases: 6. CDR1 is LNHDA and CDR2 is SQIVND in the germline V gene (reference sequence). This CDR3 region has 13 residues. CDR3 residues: CASSLGGLEKLFF. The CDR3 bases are TGTGCCAGTAGCTTAGGGGGCTTGGAAAAACTGTTTTTT.

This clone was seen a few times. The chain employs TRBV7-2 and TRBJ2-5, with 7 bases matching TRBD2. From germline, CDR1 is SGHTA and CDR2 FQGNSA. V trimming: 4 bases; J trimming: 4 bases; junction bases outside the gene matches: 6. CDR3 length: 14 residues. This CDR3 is CASSSGDYGETQYF. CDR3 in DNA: TGTGCCAGCAGCTCCGGGGACTATGGAGAGACCCAGTACTTC.

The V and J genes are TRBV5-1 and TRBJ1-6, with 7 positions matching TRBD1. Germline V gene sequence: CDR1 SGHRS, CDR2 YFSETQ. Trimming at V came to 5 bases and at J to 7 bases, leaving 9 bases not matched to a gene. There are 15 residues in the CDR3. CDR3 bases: TGCGCCAGCAGGACGACAGGGTTGGGCAATTCACCCCTCCACTTT. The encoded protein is CASRTTGLGNSPLHF.

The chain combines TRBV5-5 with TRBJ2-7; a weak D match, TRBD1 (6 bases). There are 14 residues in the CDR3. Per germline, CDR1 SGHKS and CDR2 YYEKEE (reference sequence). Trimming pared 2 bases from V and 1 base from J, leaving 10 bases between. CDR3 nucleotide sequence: TGTGCCAGCAGCTTACAGGGAGAATCCTACGAGCAGTACTTC. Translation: CASSLQGESYEQYF.

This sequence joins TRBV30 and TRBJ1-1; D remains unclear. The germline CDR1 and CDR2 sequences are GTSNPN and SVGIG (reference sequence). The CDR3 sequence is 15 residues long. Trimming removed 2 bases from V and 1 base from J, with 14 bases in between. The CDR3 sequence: CAWSIKRTENTEAFF. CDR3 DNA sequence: TGTGCCTGGAGTATAAAACGAACGGAGAACACTGAAGCTTTCTTT.

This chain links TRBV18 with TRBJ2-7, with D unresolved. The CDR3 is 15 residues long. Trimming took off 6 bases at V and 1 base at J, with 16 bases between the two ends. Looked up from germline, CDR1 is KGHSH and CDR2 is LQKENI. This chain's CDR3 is CASSPPNIESYEQYF. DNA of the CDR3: TGTGCCAGCTCCCCCCCCAACATCGAGTCCTACGAGCAGTACTTC.

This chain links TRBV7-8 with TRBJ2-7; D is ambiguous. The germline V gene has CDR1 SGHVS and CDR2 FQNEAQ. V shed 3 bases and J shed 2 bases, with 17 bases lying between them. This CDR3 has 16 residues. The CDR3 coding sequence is TGTGCCAGCAGCTTGAGCGCGGCGGTAATCCCCTACGAGCAGTACTTC. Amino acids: CASSLSAAVIPYEQYF.

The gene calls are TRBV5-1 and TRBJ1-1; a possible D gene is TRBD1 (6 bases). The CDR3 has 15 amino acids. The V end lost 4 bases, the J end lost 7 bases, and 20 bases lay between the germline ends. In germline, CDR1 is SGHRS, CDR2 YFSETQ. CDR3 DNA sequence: TGCGCCAGCAGCCGGGCTACAGGGTACGACCTTGAAGCTTTCTTT. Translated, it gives CASSRATGYDLEAFF.

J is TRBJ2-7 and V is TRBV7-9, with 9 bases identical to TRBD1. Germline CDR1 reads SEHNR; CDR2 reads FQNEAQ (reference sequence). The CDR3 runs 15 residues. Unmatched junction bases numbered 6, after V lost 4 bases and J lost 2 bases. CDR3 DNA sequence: TGTGCCAGCAGCTCCAGCCGGGACAGGGCCTACGAGCAGTACTTC. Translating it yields CASSSSRDRAYEQYF.

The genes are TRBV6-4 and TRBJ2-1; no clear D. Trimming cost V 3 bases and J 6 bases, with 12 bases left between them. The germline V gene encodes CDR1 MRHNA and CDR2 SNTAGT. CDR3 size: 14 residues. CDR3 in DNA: TGTGCCAGCAGTGAAGAGTATGGACGCAATGAGCAGTTCTTC. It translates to CASSEEYGRNEQFF.

The CDR3 bases are TGTGCCAGCTCCCAGGGACAGACGAACACCGGGGAGCTGTTTTTT. This sequence encodes CASSQGQTNTGELFF. The chain links TRBV18 to TRBJ2-2; 7 bases align to TRBD1. Germline V gene sequence: CDR1 KGHSH, CDR2 LQKENI. CDR3 size: 15 residues. The trim removed 6 bases at V and 0 bases at J, leaving 4 bases unmatched.

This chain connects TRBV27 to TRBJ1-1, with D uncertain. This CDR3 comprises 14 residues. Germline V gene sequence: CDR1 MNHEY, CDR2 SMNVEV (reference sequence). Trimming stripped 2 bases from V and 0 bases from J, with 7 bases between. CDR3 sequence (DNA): TGTGCCAGCAGTTTAAACACTGTGAACACTGAAGCTTTCTTT. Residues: CASSLNTVNTEAFF.

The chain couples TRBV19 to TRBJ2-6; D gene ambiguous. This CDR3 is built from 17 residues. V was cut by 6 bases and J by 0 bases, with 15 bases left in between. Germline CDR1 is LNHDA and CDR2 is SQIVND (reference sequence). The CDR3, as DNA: TGTGCCAGTAGCCCCCAAGGACGTCCCTCTGGGGCCAACGTCCTGACTTTC. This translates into CASSPQGRPSGANVLTF.

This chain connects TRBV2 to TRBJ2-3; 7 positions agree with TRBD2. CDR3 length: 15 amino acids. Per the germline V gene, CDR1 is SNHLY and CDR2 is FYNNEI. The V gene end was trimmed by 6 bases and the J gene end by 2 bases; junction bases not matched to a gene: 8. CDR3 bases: TGTGCCAGCAGCTTTTCTAGCGGTTACACAGATACGCAGTATTTT. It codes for CASSFSSGYTDTQYF.

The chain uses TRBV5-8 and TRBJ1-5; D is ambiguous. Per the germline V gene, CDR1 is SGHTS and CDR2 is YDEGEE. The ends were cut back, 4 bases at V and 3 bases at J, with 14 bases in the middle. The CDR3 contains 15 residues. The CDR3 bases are TGTGCCAGCAGCCCCGGCGTGGCTAACAATCAGCCCCAGCATTTT. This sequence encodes CASSPGVANNQPQHF.

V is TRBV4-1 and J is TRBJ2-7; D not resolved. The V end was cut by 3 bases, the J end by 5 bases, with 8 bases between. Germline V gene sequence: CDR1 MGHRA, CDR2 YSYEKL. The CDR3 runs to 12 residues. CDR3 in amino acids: CASSQRRDEQYF. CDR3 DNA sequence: TGCGCCAGCAGCCAGAGGAGAGACGAGCAGTACTTC.

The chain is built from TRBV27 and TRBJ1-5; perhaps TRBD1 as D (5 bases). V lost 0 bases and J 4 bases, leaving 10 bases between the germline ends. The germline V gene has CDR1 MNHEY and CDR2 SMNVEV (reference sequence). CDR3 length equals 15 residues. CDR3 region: CASSLSIGVNQPQHF. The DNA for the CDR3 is TGTGCCAGCAGTTTATCCATAGGGGTGAATCAGCCCCAGCATTTT.

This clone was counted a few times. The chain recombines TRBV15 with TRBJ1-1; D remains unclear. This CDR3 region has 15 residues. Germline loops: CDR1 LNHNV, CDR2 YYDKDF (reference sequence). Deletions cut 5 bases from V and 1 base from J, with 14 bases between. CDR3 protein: CATSAESYRNTEAFF. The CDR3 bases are TGTGCCACCAGCGCAGAGAGCTACAGGAACACTGAAGCTTTCTTT. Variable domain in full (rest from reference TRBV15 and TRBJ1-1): DAMVIQNPRYQVTQFGKPVTLSCSQTLNHNVMYWYQQKSSQAPKLLFHYYDKDFNNEADTPDNFQSRRPNTSFCFLDIRSPGLGDTAMYLCATSAESYRNTEAFFGQGTRLTVV.

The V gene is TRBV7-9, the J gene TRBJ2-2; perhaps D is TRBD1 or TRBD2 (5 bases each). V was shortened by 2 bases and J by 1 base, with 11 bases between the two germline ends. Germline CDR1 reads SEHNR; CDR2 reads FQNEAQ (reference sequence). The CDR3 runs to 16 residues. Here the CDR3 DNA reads TGTGCCAGCAGCTTATCGGGGCAGGGGAACACCGGGGAGCTGTTTTTT. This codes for CASSLSGQGNTGELFF.

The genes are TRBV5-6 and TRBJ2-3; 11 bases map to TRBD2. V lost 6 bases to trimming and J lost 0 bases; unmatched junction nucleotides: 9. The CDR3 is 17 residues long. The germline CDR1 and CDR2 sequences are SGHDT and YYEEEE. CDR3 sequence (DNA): TGTGCCAGCACCCCCCGCCGACTAGCGGGGAGCACAGATACGCAGTATTTT. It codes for CASTPRRLAGSTDTQYF. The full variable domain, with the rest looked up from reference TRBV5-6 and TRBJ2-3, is DAGVTQSPTHLIKTRGQQVTLRCSPKSGHDTVSWYQQALGQGPQFIFQYYEEEERQRGNFPDRFSGHQFPNYSSELNVNALLLGDSALYLCASTPRRLAGSTDTQYFGPGTRLTVL.

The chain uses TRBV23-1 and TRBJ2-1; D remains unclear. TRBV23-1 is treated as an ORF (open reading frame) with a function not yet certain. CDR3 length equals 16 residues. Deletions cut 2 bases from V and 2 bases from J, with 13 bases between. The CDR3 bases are TGCGCCAGCAGTCAACGCCGACACAAAGCCTACAATGAGCAGTTCTTC. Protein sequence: CASSQRRHKAYNEQFF.

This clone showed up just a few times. CDR3 DNA sequence: TGTGCCTGGAGCTTAGGGGGCACCGGGGAGCTGTTTTTT. It encodes CAWSLGGTGELFF. The chain carries TRBV30 and TRBJ2-2; D possibly corresponds to TRBD1 (6 bases). The CDR3 is 13 amino acids. Deletions cut 3 bases from V and 4 bases from J, with 9 bases between. CDR1 is GTSNPN and CDR2 is SVGIG in the germline V gene (reference sequence). Filled out from reference TRBV30 and TRBJ2-2, the complete variable domain reads SQTIHQWPATLVQPVGSPLSLECTVEGTSNPNLYWYRQAAGRGLQLLFYSVGIGQISSEVPQNLSASRPQDRQFILSSKKLLLSDSGFYLCAWSLGGTGELFFGEGSRLTVL.

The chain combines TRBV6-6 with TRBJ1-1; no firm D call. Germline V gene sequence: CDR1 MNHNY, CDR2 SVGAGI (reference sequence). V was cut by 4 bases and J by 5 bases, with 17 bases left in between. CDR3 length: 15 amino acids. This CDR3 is CASSSSWEGRTEAFF. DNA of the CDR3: TGTGCCAGCAGTTCCTCATGGGAGGGCCGGACTGAAGCTTTCTTT.

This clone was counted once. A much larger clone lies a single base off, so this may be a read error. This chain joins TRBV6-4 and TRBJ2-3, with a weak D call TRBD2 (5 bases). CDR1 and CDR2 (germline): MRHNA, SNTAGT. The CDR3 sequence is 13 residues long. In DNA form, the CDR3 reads TGTACCAGCAGTGACGGGGAGACAGATACGCAGTATTTT. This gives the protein CTSSDGETDTQYF.

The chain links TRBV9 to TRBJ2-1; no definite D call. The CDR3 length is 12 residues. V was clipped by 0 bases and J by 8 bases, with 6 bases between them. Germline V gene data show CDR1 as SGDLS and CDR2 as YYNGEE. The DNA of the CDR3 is TGTGCCAGCAGCGTAGGATTGCATGAGCAGTTCTTC. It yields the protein CASSVGLHEQFF.

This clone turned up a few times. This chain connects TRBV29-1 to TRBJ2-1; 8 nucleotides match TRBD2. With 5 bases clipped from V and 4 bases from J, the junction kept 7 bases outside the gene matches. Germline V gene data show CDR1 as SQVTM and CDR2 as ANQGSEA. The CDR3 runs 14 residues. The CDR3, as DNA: TGCAGCGTTTGTATAGCGGGGCGTTACAATGAGCAGTTCTTC. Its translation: CSVCIAGRYNEQFF.

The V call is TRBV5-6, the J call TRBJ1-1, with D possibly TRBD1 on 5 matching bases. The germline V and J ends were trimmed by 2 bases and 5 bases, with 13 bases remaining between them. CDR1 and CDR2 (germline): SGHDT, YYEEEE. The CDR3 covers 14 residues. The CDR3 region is CASSFGGRWTEAFF. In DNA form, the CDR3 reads TGTGCCAGCAGCTTTGGGGGTAGGTGGACTGAAGCTTTCTTT. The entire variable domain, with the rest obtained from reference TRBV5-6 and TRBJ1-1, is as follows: DAGVTQSPTHLIKTRGQQVTLRCSPKSGHDTVSWYQQALGQGPQFIFQYYEEEERQRGNFPDRFSGHQFPNYSSELNVNALLLGDSALYLCASSFGGRWTEAFFGQGTRLTVV.

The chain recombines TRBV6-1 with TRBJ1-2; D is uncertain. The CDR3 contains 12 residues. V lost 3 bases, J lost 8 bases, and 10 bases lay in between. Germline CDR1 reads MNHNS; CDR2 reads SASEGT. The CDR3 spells CASSDLGYGYTF. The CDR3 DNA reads TGTGCCAGCAGTGATCTGGGCTACGGCTACACCTTC.

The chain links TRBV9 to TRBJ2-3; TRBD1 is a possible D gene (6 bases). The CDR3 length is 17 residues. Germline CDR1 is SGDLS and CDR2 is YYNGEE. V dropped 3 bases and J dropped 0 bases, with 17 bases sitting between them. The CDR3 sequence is CASSDHRTDPSTDTQYF. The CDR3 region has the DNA TGTGCCAGCAGCGACCACAGGACAGACCCTAGCACAGATACGCAGTATTTT.